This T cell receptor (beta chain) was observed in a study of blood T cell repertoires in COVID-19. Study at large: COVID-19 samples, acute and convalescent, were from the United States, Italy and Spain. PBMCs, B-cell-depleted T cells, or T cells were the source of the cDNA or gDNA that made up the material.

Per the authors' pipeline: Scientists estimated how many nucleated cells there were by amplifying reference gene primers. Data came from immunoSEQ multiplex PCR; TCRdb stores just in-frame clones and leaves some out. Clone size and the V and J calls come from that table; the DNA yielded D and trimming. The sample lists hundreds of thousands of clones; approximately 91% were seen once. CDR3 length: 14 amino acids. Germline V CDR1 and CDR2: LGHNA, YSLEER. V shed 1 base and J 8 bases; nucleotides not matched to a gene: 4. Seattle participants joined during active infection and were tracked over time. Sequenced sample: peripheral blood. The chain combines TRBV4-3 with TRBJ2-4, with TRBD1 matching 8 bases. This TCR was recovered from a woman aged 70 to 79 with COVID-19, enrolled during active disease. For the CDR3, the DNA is TGCGCCAGCAGCCAAGGGACAGGGCTCGACATTCAGTACTTC. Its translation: CASSQGTGLDIQYF.